This entry concerns a single TCR beta chain. What it binds is unknown. One base away lies a much larger clone, so this may be a sequencing read error. Germline V gene sequence: CDR1 SGHRS, CDR2 YFSETQ. The CDR3 totals 14 residues. These data are taken from a study of T-cell memory formation after mild COVID-19. The study, taken as a whole, reports: Second-wave clones peaking on day 37 lacked confirmed SARS-CoV-2 specificity.

After 5'RACE with constant-segment primers, TCR alpha and TCR beta cDNA libraries carrying sample barcodes and UMIs were obtained. Each CDR3 protein gets one entry after TCRdb re-called the 5' RACE reads with MiXCR. The repertoire includes around 140,000 distinct CDR3 sequences, under 7% of them detected once, and approximately 2.1% sits in the top ten. The source is an adult woman who had mild COVID-19 (a few samples of this study predate the infection). Cell type and time point are not known. The source material was PBMCs or a T cell subset sorted from them (not recorded which). The rearrangement links TRBV5-1 to TRBJ2-1; D might be TRBD1 (5 bases). CDR3 sequence reads: CTSSLGHNNNEQFF. The CDR3 nucleotides read TGCACCAGCAGCTTGGGGCACAACAACAATGAGCAGTTCTTC.